The 5 T cell receptor beta chains below all came from one sample that was sequenced in a study of beta chain features in type 1 diabetes. Isolated RNA was reverse transcribed in full, so expressed TCRB transcripts were sequenced. TCRdb keeps only in-frame clones here, not all; method: immunoSEQ multiplex PCR. The table has hundreds of thousands of clones, approximately 31% seen once. The sequencing sample was made of naive CD4+ T cells from blood. These receptors originate from a man aged 18-30 years in good health.

This rearrangement joins TRBV10-3 to TRBJ2-1; TRBD1 matches 9 bases. This CDR3 is built from 17 residues. Looked up from germline, CDR1 is ENHRY and CDR2 is SYGVKD. V trimming: 2 bases; J trimming: 7 bases; junction bases outside the gene matches: 12. The CDR3 region is CAISETGGSASGNEQFF. In nucleotides, the CDR3 is TGTGCCATCAGTGAGACAGGGGGCTCGGCTAGCGGTAATGAGCAGTTCTTC.

A few counts support this clone. The gene calls are TRBV4-3 and TRBJ2-3, with 9 positions matching TRBD2. Trimming removed 6 bases from V and 0 bases from J; junction bases left unmatched: 13. CDR3 length: 18 amino acids. From germline, CDR1 is LGHNA and CDR2 YSLEER. The CDR3 DNA reads TGCGCCAGCAGTAAGGGAGCGGGAGGAGGGGACAGCACAGATACGCAGTATTTT. As protein: CASSKGAGGGDSTDTQYF.

The V and J genes are TRBV5-6 and TRBJ2-3; D gene uncertain. This CDR3 comprises 12 residues. Trimming pared 4 bases from V and 4 bases from J, leaving 7 bases between. Germline V gene data show CDR1 as SGHDT and CDR2 as YYEEEE. The CDR3 coding sequence is TGTGCCAGCAGCACCTGGTCAGATACGCAGTATTTT. Translated: CASSTWSDTQYF.

This clone has only a few counts. The chain couples TRBV15 to TRBJ1-2; no reliable D call. CDR3 length equals 16 residues. CDR1 LNHNV and CDR2 YYDKDF come from the germline V gene (reference sequence). The V and J ends lost 3 bases and 0 bases respectively, with 14 bases between them. CDR3 DNA sequence: TGTGCCACCAGCAGGGAACTGCTAACCCCTAACTATGGCTACACCTTC. Amino acid sequence: CATSRELLTPNYGYTF.

This clone came up a few times. This rearrangement joins TRBV30 to TRBJ2-3; D is undetermined. Trimming pared 4 bases from V and 0 bases from J, leaving 17 bases between. The germline V gene has CDR1 GTSNPN and CDR2 SVGIG (reference sequence). The CDR3 consists of 16 residues. CDR3 nucleotides: TGTGCCTGGACCCCAAAGCTAATTCATAGCACAGATACGCAGTATTTT. The encoded protein is CAWTPKLIHSTDTQYF.